This paragraph covers one TCR beta chain sequence. The record originates from a study of cytomegalovirus exposure and HLA in healthy donors. The PCR had 60 Vbeta and 13 Jbeta primers. Measured with immunoSEQ multiplex PCR; TCRdb has only the in-frame clones, and not every one. Of about 140,000 clones in the sample, 79% were seen once. Trimming cost V 1 base and J 1 base; bases outside gene matches: 7. Per the germline V gene, CDR1 is LGHNA and CDR2 is YNFKEQ. The CDR3 covers 17 residues. The genes are TRBV4-2 and TRBJ2-3; 8 bases match TRBD2. This clonotype originated in a man aged 35 to 55 in good health and CMV-seropositive. Sequencing was done on a sample of PBMCs. The CDR3 DNA sequence: TGTGCCAGCAGCCAAGTTACAGCGGGAGAGGGCACAGATACGCAGTATTTT. Translated: CASSQVTAGEGTDTQYF.